This T cell receptor (beta chain) derives from a study of radiotherapy plus CTLA-4 blockade in lung cancer (dated by TCRdb to 2016 to 2018). Study-wide context: Among enrolled patients, 15% to 20% had an objective response and about 30% reached disease control.

The study tested focal radiation therapy combined with CTLA-4 blockade (ipilimumab) in patients with chemo-refractory metastatic non-small-cell lung cancer. For this clone: Its cognate antigen has yet to be identified. No base quality information exists; no much larger clone differs at one position.

The protocol used for the library was the immunoSEQ multiplex PCR assay. The table was pulled from immuneACCESS by TCRdb, which kept in-frame rearrangements only. Such tables lose some clones; where checked, under half of the loss comes from unresolved V genes, and the rest has no known cause. Here the sample has approximately 80,000 clones; under 90% occur a single time. The biggest ten clones account for about 0.79% of the sample. Overall study outcomes, separate from this receptor: Early dynamic changes in blood T cell clones, together with increased serum interferon-beta after radiation, were reported as the strongest predictors of response. TCR clones derived from tumors expanded in peripheral blood after treatment with radiotherapy and ipilimumab.

Specimen: peripheral blood, collected from a patient treated with radiotherapy plus ipilimumab. The source is a human donor with non-small cell lung cancer who had stable disease on radiotherapy plus ipilimumab.

The nucleotide sequence is given as TGTGCCAGCAGCGTCTGGGGACAGGGGCCCAACGAGCAGTACTTC. Translated, this is CASSVWGQGPNEQYF. In this chain, TRBV9 is recombined with TRBJ2-7; 10 junctional bases match TRBD1. Inclusive of the bounding cysteine and phenylalanine, the CDR3 is 15 residues long. Just the 45-base CDR3 DNA is kept, in frame starting at base 1. CDR1 and CDR2, looked up from the germline V gene, are SGDLS and YYNGEE. Trimmed from V: 2 bases; trimmed from J: 5 bases; junction bases lacking a gene match: 7.